These 16 T cell receptor beta chains came from one sample sequenced in a study of response to subunit inactivated influenza vaccine (dated by TCRdb to between 2017 and 2018). The time point label for this specimen denotes: approximately 47 days after influenza vaccine administration. Libraries came from RT-PCR. Instrument on record: Illumina HiSeq 2500. TCRdb itself trimmed the public reads at Q25 with fastp, ran MiXCR and retained productive beta chains. Records with the same CDR3 protein are collapsed into one entry carrying the most frequent genes and DNA. The table for this sample lists under 500,000 distinct CDR3 sequences; 11% of them were counted only once. 12% of the sample comes from the top ten. Sequencing was performed on PBMCs from blood, taken about 40 days after vaccination. The source of these receptors is a man aged 50-60 years who received an inactivated influenza vaccine. Donor details come from another sample of the same person, matched by shared clones.

The chain couples TRBV12-3 or TRBV12-4 to TRBJ2-2; perhaps TRBD1 as D (5 bases). Trimming stripped 3 bases from V and 4 bases from J, with 12 bases between. CDR3 length: 15 residues. DNA for the CDR3: TGTGCCAGCAGTTTGGTGGGGCTGGTCACCGGGGAGCTGTTTTTT. Amino acids: CASSLVGLVTGELFF.

This rearrangement joins TRBV20-1 to TRBJ1-6, with D possibly being TRBD1 (5 bases). The CDR3 totals 15 residues. Trimming pared 1 base from V and 6 bases from J, leaving 13 bases between. Germline CDR1 reads DFQATT; CDR2 reads SNEGSKA (reference sequence). The CDR3 nucleotides read TGCAGTGCTAGAGTGGGAGGGACCGCTAATTCACCCCTCCACTTT. It codes for CSARVGGTANSPLHF.

The sample holds many counts of this clonotype. V is TRBV11-2 and J is TRBJ2-7; 8 nucleotides align to TRBD2. The junction had 16 bases not matched to a gene; V was cut back by 4 bases and J by 5 bases. The CDR3 runs to 17 residues. Germline V lookup: CDR1 SGHAT, CDR2 FQNNGV. The CDR3 DNA sequence: TGTGCCAGCAGCTCCTCTAGGAAGCGGGAGACAATGAACGAGCAGTACTTC. Its protein product is CASSSSRKRETMNEQYF.

This clonotype was detected only a few times. V is TRBV14 and J is TRBJ2-1; the match to TRBD2 covers 9 bases. The V segment lost 4 bases and the J segment 4 bases; nucleotides outside the gene matches: 5. The length of the CDR3 is 15 residues. Germline assignment: CDR1 SGHDN and CDR2 FVKESK. CDR3 sequence (DNA): TGTGCCAGCAGCCTTAGGACTAGCGCTTACAATGAGCAGTTCTTC. Protein sequence: CASSLRTSAYNEQFF.

CDR3 nucleotide sequence: TGTGCCAGCAGTGAACGGGGAGACCATAACTATGGCTACACCTTC. It is translated as CASSERGDHNYGYTF. The rearrangement joins TRBV6-1 to TRBJ1-2; D is unclear. Germline lookup yields CDR1 MNHNS and CDR2 SASEGT. V shed 2 bases and J shed 1 base, with 11 bases lying between them. The CDR3 is 15 residues long.

The chain has TRBV2 and TRBJ1-5; no clear D. The CDR3 contains 13 residues. The V end lost 6 bases, the J end lost 7 bases, and 13 bases lay between the germline ends. Germline CDR1 SNHLY, CDR2 FYNNEI. In DNA form, the CDR3 reads TGTGCCAGCAGGAGGACGGAGGTCCAGCCCCAGCATTTT. Translating gives CASRRTEVQPQHF.

The chain has TRBV11-2 and TRBJ2-1; 9 bases are shared with TRBD2. The junction had 14 bases not matched to a gene; V was cut back by 8 bases and J by 9 bases. Germline V lookup: CDR1 SGHAT, CDR2 FQNNGV. CDR3 size: 15 residues. The CDR3 nucleotides read TGTGCCAGCTCTAGAGGTAGCGGGAGTTCTAGTGAGCAGTTCTTC. It yields the protein CASSRGSGSSSEQFF.

This clonotype was seen at least ten times. This rearrangement joins TRBV10-3 to TRBJ2-1; 10 nucleotides agree with TRBD2. Germline V gene lookup returns CDR1 ENHRY and CDR2 SYGVKD. V was clipped by 11 bases and J by 0 bases; unmatched bases: 19. This CDR3 contains 19 residues. Here the CDR3 reads CASKGSGGAVTSSYNEQFF. CDR3 nucleotides: TGTGCCTCAAAAGGGAGCGGGGGGGCGGTCACCAGCTCCTACAATGAGCAGTTCTTC.

The V call is TRBV2, the J call TRBJ1-5; D not resolved. In germline, CDR1 is SNHLY, CDR2 FYNNEI. This CDR3 is built from 13 residues. Trimming shortened V by 1 base and J by 10 bases, and 11 bases separated the two germline ends. The CDR3 nucleotides are TGTGCCAGCAGTGAAGACAGCCCAACACCCCAGCATTTT. This encodes CASSEDSPTPQHF.

The chain recombines TRBV12-3 or TRBV12-4 with TRBJ2-2; TRBD1 matches at 8 bases. J was trimmed by 0 bases and V by 6 bases; bases with no gene match: 3. This CDR3 spans 15 amino acids. This chain's CDR3 is CASRKTGANTGELFF. CDR3 in DNA: TGTGCCAGCAGGAAGACAGGGGCGAACACCGGGGAGCTGTTTTTT.

This clonotype occurred many times. The gene calls are TRBV11-2 and TRBJ2-1; 8 bases match TRBD2. The CDR3 runs 13 residues. V lost 5 bases, J lost 8 bases, and 5 bases stayed unmatched. Germline V lookup: CDR1 SGHAT, CDR2 FQNNGV. The CDR3 loop reads CASSPEAGDEQFF. The DNA for the CDR3 is TGTGCCAGCAGCCCAGAAGCGGGGGATGAGCAGTTCTTC.

This clonotype was recorded at least ten times. This rearrangement joins TRBV12-3 or TRBV12-4 to TRBJ2-1; 12 bases map to TRBD2. The junction had 7 bases not matched to a gene; V was cut back by 5 bases and J by 5 bases. The CDR3 consists of 16 residues. CDR3 amino acids: CASSAKLAGGNNEQFF. DNA for the CDR3: TGTGCCAGCAGTGCCAAACTAGCGGGAGGTAACAATGAGCAGTTCTTC.

This clonotype has at least ten counts. The chain carries TRBV29-1 and TRBJ2-5; D unclear. Germline CDR1 and CDR2: SQVTM and ANQGSEA. The germline V and J ends were trimmed by 4 bases and 3 bases, with 9 bases remaining between them. This CDR3 comprises 12 residues. The CDR3 reads CSVANNKETQYF. As DNA, the CDR3 is TGCAGCGTTGCTAACAACAAAGAGACCCAGTACTTC. Using reference TRBV29-1 and TRBJ2-5 for the parts outside the CDR3, the full variable domain is SAVISQKPSRDICQRGTSLTIQCQVDSQVTMMFWYRQQPGQSLTLIATANQGSEATYESGFVIDKFPISRPNLTFSTLTVSNMSPEDSSIYLCSVANNKETQYFGPGTRLLVL.

This clonotype occurred many times. The V call is TRBV29-1, the J call TRBJ2-2; TRBD1 matches 8 bases. CDR3 length: 13 residues. The V gene end was trimmed by 6 bases and the J gene end by 1 base; junction bases not matched to a gene: 1. Germline V gene data show CDR1 as SQVTM and CDR2 as ANQGSEA. CDR3 in amino acids: CSVDRGNTGELFF. In DNA form, the CDR3 reads TGCAGCGTCGACAGGGGGAACACCGGGGAGCTGTTTTTT.

The chain recombines TRBV10-3 with TRBJ2-1; 7 nucleotides match TRBD2. This CDR3 contains 13 residues. Germline CDR1 reads ENHRY; CDR2 reads SYGVKD. V lost 5 bases, J lost 5 bases, and 3 bases stayed unmatched. The CDR3 reads CAISTGTNNEQFF. The CDR3 DNA reads TGTGCCATCAGTACGGGGACTAACAATGAGCAGTTCTTC.

This clonotype was seen more than once but under ten times. The DNA of the CDR3 is TGTGCCAGCAGTAGAACGGACAGACATAACTATGGCTACACCTTC. Its translation is CASSRTDRHNYGYTF. The V gene is TRBV28, the J gene TRBJ1-2; weak D call: TRBD1 (6 bases). The V end lost 5 bases, the J end lost 1 base, and 14 bases lay between the germline ends. Germline V gene sequence: CDR1 MDHEN, CDR2 SYDVKM. The CDR3 contains 15 residues.